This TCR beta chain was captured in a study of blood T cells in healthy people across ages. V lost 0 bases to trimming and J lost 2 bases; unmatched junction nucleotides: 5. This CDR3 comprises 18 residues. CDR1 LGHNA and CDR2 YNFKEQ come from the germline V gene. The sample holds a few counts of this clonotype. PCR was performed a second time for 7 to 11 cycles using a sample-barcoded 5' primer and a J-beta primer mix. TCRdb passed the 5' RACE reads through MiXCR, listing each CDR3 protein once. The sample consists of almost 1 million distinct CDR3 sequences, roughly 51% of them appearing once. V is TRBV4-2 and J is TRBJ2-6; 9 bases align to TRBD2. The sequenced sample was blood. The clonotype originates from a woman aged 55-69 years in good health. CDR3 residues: CASSQDPSGGPGANVLTF. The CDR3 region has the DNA TGTGCCAGCAGCCAAGATCCCAGCGGGGGGCCTGGGGCCAACGTCCTGACTTTC.